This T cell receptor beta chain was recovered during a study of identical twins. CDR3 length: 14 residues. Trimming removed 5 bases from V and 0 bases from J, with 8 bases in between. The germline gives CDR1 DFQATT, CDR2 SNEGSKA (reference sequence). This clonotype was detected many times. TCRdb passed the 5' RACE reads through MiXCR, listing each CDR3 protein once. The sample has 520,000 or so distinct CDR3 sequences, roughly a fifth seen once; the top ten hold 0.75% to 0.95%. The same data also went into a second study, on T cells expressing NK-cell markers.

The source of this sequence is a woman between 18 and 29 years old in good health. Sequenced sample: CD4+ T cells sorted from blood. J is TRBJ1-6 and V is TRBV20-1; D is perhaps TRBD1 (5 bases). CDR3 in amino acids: CSASGISYNSPLHF. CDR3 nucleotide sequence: TGCAGTGCTTCAGGGATCTCCTATAATTCACCCCTCCACTTT.